The entry below gives a single TCR beta chain sequence along with its context. This sample is part of a study of T cell changes during pregnancy in multiple sclerosis. Assay: immunoSEQ multiplex PCR; the TCRdb copy retains only in-frame clones and omits some. The repertoire includes about 79,000 clones, about 89% of them detected once, and less than 0.6% sits in the top ten. Germline V gene sequence: CDR1 SGDLS, CDR2 YYNGEE. Germline trimming cut 2 bases from V and 6 bases from J; bases unmatched to any gene: 6. The CDR3 is 15 amino acids. The material was CD4+ T cells from peripheral blood mononuclear cells, obtained in the second trimester of pregnancy. The sequence derives from a female donor with multiple sclerosis, enrolled in a pregnancy study. The V call is TRBV9, the J call TRBJ2-1, with 9 bases aligning to TRBD2. The CDR3: CASSVGGGAVNEQFF. CDR3 DNA sequence: TGTGCCAGCAGCGTCGGCGGGGGGGCCGTCAATGAGCAGTTCTTC. Variable domain in full (rest from reference TRBV9 and TRBJ2-1): DSGVTQTPKHLITATGQRVTLRCSPRSGDLSVYWYQQSLDQGLQFLIQYYNGEERAKGNILERFSAQQFPDLHSELNLSSLELGDSALYFCASSVGGGAVNEQFFGPGTRLTVL.